This T cell receptor (beta chain) was recovered during a study of blood T cell repertoires in COVID-19. J was trimmed by 4 bases and V by 0 bases; bases with no gene match: 3. The CDR3 is 15 amino acids. Germline values: CDR1 ENHRY, CDR2 SYGVKD. This table comes from immunoSEQ multiplex PCR, and its TCRdb copy is limited to in-frame clones, with some not included. The table lists under 400,000 clones, around 87% of them singletons. The chain combines TRBV10-3 with TRBJ2-7; 10 positions agree with TRBD2. Sequenced input: PBMCs or T cells enriched from blood (not recorded which). This TCR derives from a man aged 35-49 years in a cohort exposed to, infected with or recovered from COVID-19 (not recorded which). The CDR3 sequence is CAISESPTSGYEQYF. The CDR3, as DNA: TGTGCCATCAGTGAGTCCCCGACTAGCGGGTACGAGCAGTACTTC.